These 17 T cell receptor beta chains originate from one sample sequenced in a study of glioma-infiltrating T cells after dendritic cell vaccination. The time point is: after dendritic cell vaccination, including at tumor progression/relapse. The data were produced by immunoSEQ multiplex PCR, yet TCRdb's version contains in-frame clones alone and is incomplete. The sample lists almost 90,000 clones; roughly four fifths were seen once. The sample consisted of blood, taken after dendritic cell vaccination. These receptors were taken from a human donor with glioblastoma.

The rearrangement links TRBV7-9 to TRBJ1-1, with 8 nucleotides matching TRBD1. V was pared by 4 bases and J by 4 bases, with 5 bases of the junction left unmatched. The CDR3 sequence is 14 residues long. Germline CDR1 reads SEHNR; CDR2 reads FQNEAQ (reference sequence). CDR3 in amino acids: CASSYNRGATEAFF. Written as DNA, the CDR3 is TGTGCCAGCAGCTATAACAGGGGGGCCACTGAAGCTTTCTTT.

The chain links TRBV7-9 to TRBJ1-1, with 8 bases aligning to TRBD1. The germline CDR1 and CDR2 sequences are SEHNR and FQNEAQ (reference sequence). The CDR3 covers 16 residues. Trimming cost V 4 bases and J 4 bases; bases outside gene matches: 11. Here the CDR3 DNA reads TGTGCCAGCAGCTCCCGACCGGGACAGGAAGTCACTGAAGCTTTCTTT. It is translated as CASSSRPGQEVTEAFF.

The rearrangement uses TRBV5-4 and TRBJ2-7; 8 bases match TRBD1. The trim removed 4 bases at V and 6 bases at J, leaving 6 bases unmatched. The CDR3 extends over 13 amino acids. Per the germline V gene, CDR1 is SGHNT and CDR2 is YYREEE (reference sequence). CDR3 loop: CASSQDRGTEQYF. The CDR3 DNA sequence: TGTGCCAGCAGCCAAGACAGGGGTACCGAGCAGTACTTC.

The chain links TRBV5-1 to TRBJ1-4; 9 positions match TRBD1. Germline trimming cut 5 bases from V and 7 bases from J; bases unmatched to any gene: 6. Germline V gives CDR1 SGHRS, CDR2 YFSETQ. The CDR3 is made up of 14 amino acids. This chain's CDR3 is CASRQGTGSEKLFF. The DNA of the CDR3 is TGCGCCAGCAGACAAGGGACAGGGAGTGAAAAACTGTTTTTT.

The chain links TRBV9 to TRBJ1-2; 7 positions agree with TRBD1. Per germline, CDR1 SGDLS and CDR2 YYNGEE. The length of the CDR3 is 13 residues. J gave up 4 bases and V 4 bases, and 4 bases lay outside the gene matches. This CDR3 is CASSRGQPYGYTF. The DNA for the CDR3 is TGTGCCAGCAGCCGGGGACAGCCCTATGGCTACACCTTC. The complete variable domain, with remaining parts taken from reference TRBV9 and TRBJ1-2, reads DSGVTQTPKHLITATGQRVTLRCSPRSGDLSVYWYQQSLDQGLQFLIQYYNGEERAKGNILERFSAQQFPDLHSELNLSSLELGDSALYFCASSRGQPYGYTFGSGTRLTVV.

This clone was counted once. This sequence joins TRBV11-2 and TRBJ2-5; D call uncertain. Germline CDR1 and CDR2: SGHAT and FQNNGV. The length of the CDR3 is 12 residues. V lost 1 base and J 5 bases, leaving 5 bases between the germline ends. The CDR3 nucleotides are TGTGCCAGCAGCTTAGCCGGGGAGACCCAGTACTTC. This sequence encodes CASSLAGETQYF.

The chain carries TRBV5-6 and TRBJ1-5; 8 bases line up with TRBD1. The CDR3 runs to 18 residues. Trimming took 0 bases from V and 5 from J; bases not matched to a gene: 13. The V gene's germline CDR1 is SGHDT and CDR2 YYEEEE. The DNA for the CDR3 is TGTGCCAGCAGCTTGGGGGTGGGGACAGGAGAGGAGGATCAGCCCCAGCATTTT. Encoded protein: CASSLGVGTGEEDQPQHF.

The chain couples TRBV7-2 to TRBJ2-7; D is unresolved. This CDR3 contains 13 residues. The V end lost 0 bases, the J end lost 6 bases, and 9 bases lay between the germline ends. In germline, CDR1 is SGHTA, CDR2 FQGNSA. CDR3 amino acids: CASSLAQFSEQYF. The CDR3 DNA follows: TGTGCCAGCAGCTTAGCTCAGTTCTCCGAGCAGTACTTC.

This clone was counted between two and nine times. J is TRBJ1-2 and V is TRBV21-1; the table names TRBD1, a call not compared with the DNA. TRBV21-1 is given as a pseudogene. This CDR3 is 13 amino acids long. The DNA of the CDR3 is TGTGCCAGCAGCAAAGAGGGGGATGGTGGCTACACCTTC. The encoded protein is CASSKEGDGGYTF.

CDR3 nucleotides: TGTGCCAGCAGCACTTGGTGGGTAGAGGCAGATACGCAGTATTTT. As protein: CASSTWWVEADTQYF. The chain is built from TRBV5-6 and TRBJ2-3; no definite D call. This CDR3 spans 15 amino acids. Trimming pared 4 bases from V and 4 bases from J, leaving 16 bases between. The germline gives CDR1 SGHDT, CDR2 YYEEEE.

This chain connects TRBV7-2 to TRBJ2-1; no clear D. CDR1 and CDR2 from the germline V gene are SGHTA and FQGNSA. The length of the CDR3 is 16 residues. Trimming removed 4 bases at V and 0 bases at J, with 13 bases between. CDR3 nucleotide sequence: TGTGCCAGCAGCTCGCACTCCGTGAGCTCCTACAATGAGCAGTTCTTC. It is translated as CASSSHSVSSYNEQFF.

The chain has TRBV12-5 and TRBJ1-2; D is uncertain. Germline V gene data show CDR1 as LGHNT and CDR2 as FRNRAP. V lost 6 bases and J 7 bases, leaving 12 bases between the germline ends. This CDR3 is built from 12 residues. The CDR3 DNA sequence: TGTGCTAGTGGCCCTAGATCCCCTGGCTACACCTTC. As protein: CASGPRSPGYTF.

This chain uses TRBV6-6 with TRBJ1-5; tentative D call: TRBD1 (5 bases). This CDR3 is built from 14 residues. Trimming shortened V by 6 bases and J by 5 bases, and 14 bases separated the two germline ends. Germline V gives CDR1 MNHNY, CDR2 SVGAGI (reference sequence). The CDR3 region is CASSVDRGYQPQHF. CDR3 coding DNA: TGTGCCAGCAGCGTAGACAGAGGCTATCAGCCCCAGCATTTT.

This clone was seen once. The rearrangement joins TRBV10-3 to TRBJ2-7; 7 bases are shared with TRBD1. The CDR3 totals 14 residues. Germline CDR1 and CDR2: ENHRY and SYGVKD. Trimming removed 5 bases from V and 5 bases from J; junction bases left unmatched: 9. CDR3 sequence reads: CAISRDRRSDEQYF. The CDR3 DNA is TGTGCCATCAGTCGGGACAGACGTTCCGACGAGCAGTACTTC.

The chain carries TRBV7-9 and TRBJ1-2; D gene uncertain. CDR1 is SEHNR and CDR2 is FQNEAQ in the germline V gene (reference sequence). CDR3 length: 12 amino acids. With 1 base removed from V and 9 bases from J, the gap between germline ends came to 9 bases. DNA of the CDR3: TGTGCCAGCAGCTTAGTGGAGGGCAGCTACACCTTC. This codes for CASSLVEGSYTF.

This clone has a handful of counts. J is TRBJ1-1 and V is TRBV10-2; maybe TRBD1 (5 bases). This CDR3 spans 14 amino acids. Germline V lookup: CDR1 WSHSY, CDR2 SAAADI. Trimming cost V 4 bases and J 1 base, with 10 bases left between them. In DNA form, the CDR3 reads TGCGCCAGCAGTGTCAGGGTGGCGAACACTGAAGCTTTCTTT. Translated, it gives CASSVRVANTEAFF.

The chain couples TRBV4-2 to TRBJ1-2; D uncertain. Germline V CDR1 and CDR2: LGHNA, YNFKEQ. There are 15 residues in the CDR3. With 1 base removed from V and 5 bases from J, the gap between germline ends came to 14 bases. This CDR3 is CASSQVRDFEYGYTF. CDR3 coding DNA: TGTGCCAGCAGCCAAGTACGAGACTTCGAATATGGCTACACCTTC.